This T cell receptor beta chain was sequenced for a study of CD4 T cells in relation to SARS-CoV-2 and coronaviruses. Unexposed donor CD4+ T cells date from about 2011-2019, before the COVID-19 pandemic. CD4+ T cells were isolated from the cells after around 9 days of culture. The V and J ends lost 5 bases and 4 bases respectively, with 12 bases between them. The CDR3 spans 14 residues. CDR1 and CDR2 from the germline V gene are SNHLY and FYNNEI. As for this clone: Its antigen is unidentified.

Clones were sequenced by immunoSEQ multiplex PCR, and TCRdb holds only the in-frame ones, with some missing. The data hold tens of thousands of clones, with approximately 80% observed a single time. Broader study findings: Pre-pandemic and post-infection samples never came from the same donor.

Sequenced: CD4+ T cells from PBMCs, cultured in vitro. The gene calls are TRBV2 and TRBJ1-3, with TRBD1 as a possible D gene (5 bases). This TCR came from a human donor in good health. CDR3 amino acids: CASSRDAVGNTIYF. The CDR3 nucleotides are TGTGCCAGCAGTCGGGACGCGGTCGGAAACACCATATATTTT.